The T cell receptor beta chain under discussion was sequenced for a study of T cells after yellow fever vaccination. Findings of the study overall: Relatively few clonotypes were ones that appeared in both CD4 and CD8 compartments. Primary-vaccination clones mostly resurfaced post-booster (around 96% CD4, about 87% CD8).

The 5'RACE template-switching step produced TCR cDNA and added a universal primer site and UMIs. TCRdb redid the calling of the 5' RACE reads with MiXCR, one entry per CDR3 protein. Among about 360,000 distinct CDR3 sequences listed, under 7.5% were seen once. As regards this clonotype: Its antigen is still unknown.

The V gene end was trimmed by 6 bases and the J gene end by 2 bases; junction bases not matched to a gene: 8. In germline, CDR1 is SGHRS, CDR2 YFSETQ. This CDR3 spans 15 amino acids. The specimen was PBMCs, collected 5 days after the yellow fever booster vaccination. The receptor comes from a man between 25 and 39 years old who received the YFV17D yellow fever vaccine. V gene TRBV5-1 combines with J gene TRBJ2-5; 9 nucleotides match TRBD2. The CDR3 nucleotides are TGCGCCAGCACGCTGACTAGCGGCCCGCAAGAGACCCAGTACTTC. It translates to CASTLTSGPQETQYF. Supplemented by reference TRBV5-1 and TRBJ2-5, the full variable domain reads KAGVTQTPRYLIKTRGQQVTLSCSPISGHRSVSWYQQTPGQGLQFLFEYFSETQRNKGNFPGRFSGRQFSNSRSEMNVSTLELGDSALYLCASTLTSGPQETQYFGPGTRLLVL.